This TCR beta chain appears in the sequencing data of a study of Graves' ophthalmopathy and Graves' hyperthyroidism. This clonotype was observed a handful of times. Being one base from a much bigger clone, this may be a read error. Amplification of the TCR beta CDR3 regions used RNA transcripts (as template). HTBI primers primed a first-round RT-PCR, and a second-round multiplex PCR followed. One entry per CDR3 protein, called by TCRdb with MiXCR from the multiplex PCR reads. The sample lists about 240,000 distinct CDR3 sequences; about 46% were seen once. Germline V lookup: CDR1 KGHDR, CDR2 SFDVKD. The CDR3 covers 15 residues. The V end lost 6 bases, the J end lost 2 bases, and 13 bases lay between the germline ends. Other autoimmune diseases, uncontrolled infections, pregnancy or lactation led to the exclusion of patients. The authors isolated PBMCs from 8.5 to 10 ml of fresh peripheral blood.

V gene TRBV24-1 combines with J gene TRBJ1-5; D might be TRBD1 (5 bases). This clonotype was obtained from an adult man with Graves' ophthalmopathy. Sequenced sample: peripheral blood. The CDR3 DNA follows: TGTGCCACCAGTACCAGGGATACAGGCAATCAGCCCCAGCATTTT. Protein: CATSTRDTGNQPQHF.